This T cell receptor (beta chain) was recorded in a study of CD4 T cells in relation to SARS-CoV-2 and coronaviruses. Turning to the study itself: Negative control cultures got HIV-1 Nef peptides or no peptide.

The CDR3 is made up of 14 amino acids. The V end lost 1 base, the J end lost 5 bases, and 11 bases lay between the germline ends. CDR1 is SEHNR, CDR2 FQNEAQ, per germline (reference sequence). Turning to this clone: Antigen specificity is unknown.

The table came from immunoSEQ multiplex PCR; TCRdb's copy has only in-frame clones and leaves some out. The sample consists of about 29,000 clones, approximately 78% of them appearing once. Before the COVID-19 pandemic, during about 2010-2018, CD4+ T cells were taken from unexposed donors. CD4+ T cells were isolated from the cells after around eleven days of culture. Each well had roughly 2.2 million PBMCs in 5% human AB serum with IL-2. The genes are TRBV7-9 and TRBJ1-2; no clear D gene. Sequencing was performed on CD4+ T cells from PBMCs, cultured in vitro. The TCR was taken from a human donor in good health. CDR3 protein: CASSLETAGYGYTF. The CDR3 DNA reads as TGTGCCAGCAGCTTAGAAACAGCCGGGTATGGCTACACCTTC.